Sequencing of this T cell receptor beta chain was carried out in a study of T cell clusters in autoimmune cytopenias. TRB rearrangements were amplified by touch-down multiplex PCR with mixed TRB-A/B primers. One entry per CDR3 protein, without DNA, is what TCRdb gives after re-calling the multiplex PCR reads. This table lists 7,500 to 8,000 distinct CDR3 sequences. TRB was amplified from 250 ng of peripheral blood genomic DNA per sample. The sample was also reused in another study, on T cell repertoires in aging, cancer and after chemotherapy. As that study records: Donor ages fell into six groups from 30 or younger up to 70 or older. Thymic emigration or peripheral T cell expansion may be impaired by lymphoid organ infiltration in hematological cancer.

Sequencing was performed on peripheral blood. This receptor was obtained from a human donor with an autoimmune cytopenia or autoimmune hepatitis (not recorded which).

This CDR3 reads CASSLNSGYGYTF. This chain links TRBV5-5 with TRBJ1-2. This CDR3 comprises 13 residues. Germline V gene sequence: CDR1 SGHKS, CDR2 YYEKEE (reference sequence). Filled out from reference TRBV5-5 and TRBJ1-2, the complete variable domain reads DAGVTQSPTHLIKTRGQQVTLRCSPISGHKSVSWYQQVLGQGPQFIFQYYEKEERGRGNFPDRFSARQFPNYSSELNVNALLLGDSALYLCASSLNSGYGYTFGSGTRLTVV.